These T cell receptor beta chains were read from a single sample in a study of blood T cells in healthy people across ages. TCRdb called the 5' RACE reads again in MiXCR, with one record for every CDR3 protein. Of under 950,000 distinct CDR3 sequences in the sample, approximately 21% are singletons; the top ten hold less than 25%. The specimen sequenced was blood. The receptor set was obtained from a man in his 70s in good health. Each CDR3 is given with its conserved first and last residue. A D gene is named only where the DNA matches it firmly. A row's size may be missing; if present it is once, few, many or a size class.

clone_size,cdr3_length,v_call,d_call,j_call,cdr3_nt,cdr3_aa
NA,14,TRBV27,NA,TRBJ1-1,TGTGCCAGCCGTACCGTCCCAGGGGTCAGTGAAGCTTTCTTT,CASRTVPGVSEAFF
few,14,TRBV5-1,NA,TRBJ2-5,TGCGCCAGCAGCTTGCCGCTGGGAGAAGAGACCCGGTACTTC,CASSLPLGEETRYF
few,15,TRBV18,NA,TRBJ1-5,TGCGCCAGCTCACCGGGAGGAGGGGCCCCCCAGCCCCAGCATTTT,CASSPGGGAPQPQHF
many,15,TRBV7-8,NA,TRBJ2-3,TGTGCCAGCAGCTTAGGGTTTAGGCTCACAGATACGCAGTATTTT,CASSLGFRLTDTQYF
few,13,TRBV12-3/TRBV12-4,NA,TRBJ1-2,TGTGCCAGCAGCCTTCTCGGGGTAGGGGGCTACACCTTC,CASSLLGVGGYTF
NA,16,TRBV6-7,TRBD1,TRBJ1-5,TGTGCCAGCAGCGCCGGACAGGGTGGTTTCAATCAGCCCCAGCATTTT,CASSAGQGGFNQPQHF
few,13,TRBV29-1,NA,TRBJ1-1,TGCAGCGTTAAGGAACAGGGGAACACTGAAGCTTTCTTT,CSVKEQGNTEAFF
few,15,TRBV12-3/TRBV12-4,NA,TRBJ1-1,TGTGCCAGCAGGGAGTCGGGGCTGGGGAACACTGAAGCTTTCTTT,CASRESGLGNTEAFF
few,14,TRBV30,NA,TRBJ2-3,TGTGCCTGGAGTCGCGGGGAAAGCACAGATACGCAGTATTTT,CAWSRGESTDTQYF
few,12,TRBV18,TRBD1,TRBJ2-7,TGTGCCAGCTCTAAACAGGGGAACGAGCAGTACTTC,CASSKQGNEQYF
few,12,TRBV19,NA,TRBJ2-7,TGTGCCAGGATACAGGCGGGGTACGAGCAGTACTTC,CARIQAGYEQYF
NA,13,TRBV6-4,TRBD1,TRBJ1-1,TGTGCCAGCAGTACCGACAGGGATACTGAAGCTTTCTTT,CASSTDRDTEAFF
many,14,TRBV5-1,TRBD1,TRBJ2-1,TGCGCCAGCAGCTACAGACAGGGGAGGAATGAGCAGTTCTTC,CASSYRQGRNEQFF
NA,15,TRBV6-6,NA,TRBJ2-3,TGTGCCAGCAGTTTCGGGCAGACTAGCACAGATACGCAGTATTTT,CASSFGQTSTDTQYF
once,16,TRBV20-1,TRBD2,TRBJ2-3,TGCAGTGCTAGACCGCCTAGCGGGGGGACCGCAGATACGCAGTATTTT,CSARPPSGGTADTQYF
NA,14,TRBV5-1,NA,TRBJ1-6,TGCGCCAGCAGCCTCGGGACCGAGGAATCACCCCTCCACTTT,CASSLGTEESPLHF
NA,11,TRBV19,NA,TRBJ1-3,TGTGCCAGTAGGGACGGGAACACCATATATTTT,CASRDGNTIYF
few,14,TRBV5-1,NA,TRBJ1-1,TGCGCCAGCAGCTTGAGGGACTTGAACACTGAAGCTTTCTTT,CASSLRDLNTEAFF
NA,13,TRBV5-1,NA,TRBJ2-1,TGCGCCAGCAGCTTGTTCGGGGAAGGTGAGCAGTTCTTC,CASSLFGEGEQFF
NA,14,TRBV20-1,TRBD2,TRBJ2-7,TGCAGTGCTTCCCCGACTAGCGGGCGAAACGAGCAGTACTTC,CSASPTSGRNEQYF
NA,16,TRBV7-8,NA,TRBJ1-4,TGTGCCAGCACCTTAGAAGTTTGGCAGCGAAATGAAAAACTGTTTTTT,CASTLEVWQRNEKLFF
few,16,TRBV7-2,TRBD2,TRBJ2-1,TGTGCCAGCAGCTTAGAGGCTAGCGGGGGGGGTCTTGAGCAGTTCTTC,CASSLEASGGGLEQFF
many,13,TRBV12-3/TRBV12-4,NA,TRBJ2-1,TGTGCCAGCAGTTTTTCGCAGAACGGGGAGCAGTTCTTC,CASSFSQNGEQFF
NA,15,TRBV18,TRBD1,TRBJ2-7,TGTGCCAGCTCACCCGGGACAGGGGGTAGTTACGAGCAGTACTTC,CASSPGTGGSYEQYF
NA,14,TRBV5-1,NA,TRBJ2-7,TGCGCCAGCAGCTTGGCCGCAGGGACCTACGAGCAGTACTTC,CASSLAAGTYEQYF
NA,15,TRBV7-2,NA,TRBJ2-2,TGTGCCAGCAGCTTAGTTGGACGGAACACCGGGGAGCTGTTTTTT,CASSLVGRNTGELFF
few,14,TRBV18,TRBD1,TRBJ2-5,TGTGCCAGCTCATCAAAGACAGGGGAAGAGACCCAGTACTTC,CASSSKTGEETQYF
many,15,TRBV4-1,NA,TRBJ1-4,TGCGCCAGCAGCCAAGCTACAACCCTTAATGAAAAACTGTTTTTT,CASSQATTLNEKLFF
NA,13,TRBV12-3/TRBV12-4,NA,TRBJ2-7,TGTGCCAGCAGTTTAGGGGGGATGGGGGAGCAGTACTTC,CASSLGGMGEQYF
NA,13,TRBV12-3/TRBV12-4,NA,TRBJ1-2,TGTGCCAGCAGCACCTTAGGGGGCTATGGCTACACCTTC,CASSTLGGYGYTF
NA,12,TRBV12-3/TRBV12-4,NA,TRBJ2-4,TGTGCCAGCAGTTCCCGTGGAAACATTCAGTACTTC,CASSSRGNIQYF
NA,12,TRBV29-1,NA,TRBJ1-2,TGCAGCGTTGAAGTACAGGTCTTAAGCTACACCTTC,CSVEVQVLSYTF
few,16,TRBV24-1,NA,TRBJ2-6,TGTGCCACCAGTGACCCGGCCATCTCTGGGGCCAACGTCCTGACTTTC,CATSDPAISGANVLTF
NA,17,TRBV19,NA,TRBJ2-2,TGTGCCAGTAGTATAGAGGGCTGGGACTCCCGGTCCGGGGAGCTGTTTTTT,CASSIEGWDSRSGELFF
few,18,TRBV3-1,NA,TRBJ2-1,TGTGCCAGCAGCCAAGAGGGGTTGGGGGACCCCCCGGTCAATGAGCAGTTCTTC,CASSQEGLGDPPVNEQFF
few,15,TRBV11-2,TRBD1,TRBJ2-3,TGTGCCAGCAGCTCCGGGACAGTGCCTCCAGATACGCAGTATTTT,CASSSGTVPPDTQYF
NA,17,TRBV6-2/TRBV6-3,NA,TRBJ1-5,TGTGCCAGCAGTTACTTGGGGGGGCTCGGGGGCAATCAGCCCCAGCATTTT,CASSYLGGLGGNQPQHF
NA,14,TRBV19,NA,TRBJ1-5,TGTGCCAGTAGCAATTGGCGGGACAATCAGCCCCAGCATTTT,CASSNWRDNQPQHF
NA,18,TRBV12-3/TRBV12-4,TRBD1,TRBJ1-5,TGTGCCAGCACCTATAGTTCGACAGGGAGGCCCTTCAATCAGCCCCAGCATTTT,CASTYSSTGRPFNQPQHF
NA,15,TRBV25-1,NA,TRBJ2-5,TGTGCCAGCAGCGGGGCAGCTACGTACCAAGAGACCCAGTACTTC,CASSGAATYQETQYF
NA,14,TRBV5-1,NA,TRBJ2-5,TGCGCCAGCACCCTGGTGGGGGCGTCCGAGACCCAGTACTTC,CASTLVGASETQYF
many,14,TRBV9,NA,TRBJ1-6,TGTGCCAGCAGCGTCGGATACTATAATTCACCCCTCCACTTT,CASSVGYYNSPLHF